This is a list of T cell receptor beta chains from one sample in a study of blood T cell dynamics during melanoma immunotherapy. Produced via immunoSEQ multiplex PCR; TCRdb's table is partial and in-frame only. The profile shows almost 25,000 clones, 70% to 90% of them singletons. The material sequenced was blood, taken from a patient treated with checkpoint blockade. These receptors came from a human donor with melanoma. The CDR3 runs from the conserved cysteine through the conserved F or W. A D gene is named only where the DNA matches it firmly. The listing skips clone size in some rows; elsewhere it reads once, few, many or a size class.

TRBV9	TRBD1	-	TRBJ1-3	CASSVWDRGRDTIYF	TGTGCCAGCAGCGTATGGGACAGGGGGCGAGACACCATATATTTT
TRBV10-3	-	-	TRBJ2-3	CAISESPLASGIDTQYF	TGTGCCATCAGTGAGTCCCCCCTGGCGTCAGGGATCGATACGCAGTATTTT
TRBV2	-	-	TRBJ2-7	CASSSLAYEQYF	TGTGCCAGCAGTTCTCTAGCGTACGAGCAGTACTTC
TRBV21-1	-	-	TRBJ1-4	CASSKQGEATNEKLFF	TGTGCCAGCAGCAAGCAGGGTGAGGCAACTAATGAAAAACTGTTTTTT
TRBV10-3	-	-	TRBJ2-1	CAISELSGTAFF	TGTGCCATCAGTGAGTTGAGCGGCACCGCTTTCTTC
TRBV6-5	TRBD2	-	TRBJ2-1	CASSTSGNPHEQFF	TGTGCCAGCAGCACTAGCGGGAACCCCCATGAGCAGTTCTTC
TRBV9	-	-	TRBJ2-4	CASSVGPRQGKNIQYF	TGTGCCAGCAGCGTAGGGCCACGTCAGGGCAAAAACATTCAGTACTTC
TRBV5-5	-	-	TRBJ1-2	CASSLGTALGYGYTF	TGTGCCAGCAGCTTGGGGACAGCGCTAGGTTATGGCTACACCTTC
TRBV18	TRBD1	-	TRBJ1-2	CASSPLQGAGYGYTF	TGTGCCAGCTCACCACTTCAGGGGGCGGGCTATGGCTACACCTTC
TRBV5-6	TRBD1	-	TRBJ2-7	CASSLAFSGQDFYEQYF	TGTGCCAGCAGCTTGGCTTTTTCGGGACAGGATTTCTACGAGCAGTACTTC
TRBV28	-	-	TRBJ1-2	CASSIVSKVNYGYTF	TGTGCCAGCAGTATCGTATCGAAGGTCAACTATGGCTACACCTTC
TRBV10-1	-	few	TRBJ2-1	CASSESVRDEQFF	TGCGCCAGCAGTGAGTCGGTCCGGGATGAGCAGTTCTTC
TRBV11-3	-	-	TRBJ2-7	CASSPGPAYEQYF	TGTGCCAGCAGCCCGGGACCCGCCTACGAGCAGTACTTC
TRBV28	TRBD2	-	TRBJ2-7	CASSPGLAGGQAEQYF	TGTGCCAGCAGCCCGGGACTAGCGGGTGGTCAGGCCGAGCAGTACTTC
TRBV7-8	TRBD2	-	TRBJ2-3	CASSSGLAGAPTDTQYF	TGTGCCAGCAGCTCGGGACTAGCGGGAGCCCCCACAGATACGCAGTATTTT
TRBV4-1	-	few	TRBJ1-5	CASSLGTPNQPQHF	TGCGCCAGCAGCCTCGGGACACCTAATCAGCCCCAGCATTTT
TRBV5-1	-	-	TRBJ2-1	CASSLWPLALSSYNEQFF	TGCGCCAGCAGCTTGTGGCCTCTAGCGCTGAGCTCCTACAATGAGCAGTTCTTC
TRBV7-3	-	-	TRBJ2-2	CASSFITQAGELFF	TGTGCCAGCAGCTTTATTACACAGGCCGGGGAGCTGTTTTTT
TRBV28	TRBD2	-	TRBJ2-7	CASSRLAGRYEQYF	TGTGCCAGCAGTCGACTAGCGGGAAGATACGAGCAGTACTTC
TRBV28	TRBD2	-	TRBJ2-1	CASRPSSGRGGEQFF	TGTGCCAGCAGGCCCTCTAGCGGGAGAGGCGGTGAGCAGTTCTTC
TRBV2	TRBD2	-	TRBJ2-3	CASSGLAGSTDTQYF	TGTGCCAGCAGTGGTCTAGCGGGAAGCACAGATACGCAGTATTTT
TRBV28	-	-	TRBJ2-7	CASSLPVWPRDEQYF	TGTGCCAGCAGTTTACCAGTTTGGCCGCGGGACGAGCAGTACTTC